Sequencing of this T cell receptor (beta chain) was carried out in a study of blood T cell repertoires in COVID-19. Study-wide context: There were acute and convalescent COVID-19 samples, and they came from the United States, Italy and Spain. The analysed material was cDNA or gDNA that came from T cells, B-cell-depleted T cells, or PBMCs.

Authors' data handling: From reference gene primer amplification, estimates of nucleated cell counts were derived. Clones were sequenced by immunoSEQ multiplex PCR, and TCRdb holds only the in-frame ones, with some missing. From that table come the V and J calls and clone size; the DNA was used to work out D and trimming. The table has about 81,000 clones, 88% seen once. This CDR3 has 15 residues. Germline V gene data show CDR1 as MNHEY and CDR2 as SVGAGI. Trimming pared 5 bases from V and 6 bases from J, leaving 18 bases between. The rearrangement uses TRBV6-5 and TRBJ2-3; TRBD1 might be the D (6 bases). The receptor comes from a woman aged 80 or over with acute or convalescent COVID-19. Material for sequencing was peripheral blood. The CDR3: CASSPSGGQGDTQYF. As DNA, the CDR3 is TGTGCCAGCAGTCCCTCGGGTGGCCAGGGGGATACGCAGTATTTT.